This T cell receptor (beta chain) derives from a study of cytomegalovirus exposure and HLA in healthy donors. Study-level points and caveats: It was taken for granted in presence/absence analyses that sequencing depth across donors was roughly uniform.

To note about this clone: Its antigen is not identified.

Vbeta (60) and Jbeta (13) primers were used in the PCR. Profiled with immunoSEQ multiplex PCR; TCRdb holds only in-frame clones, not every one. Among approximately 190,000 clones, around 80% were seen once, and the ten largest hold 6.3%. Germline trimming cut 7 bases from V and 7 bases from J; bases unmatched to any gene: 7. The germline V gene encodes CDR1 SQVTM and CDR2 ANQGSEA. This CDR3 has 13 residues. The chain employs TRBV29-1 and TRBJ2-7, with 13 bases identical to TRBD2. This TCR derives from a man aged 35-49 years in good health and CMV-seropositive. What was sequenced was PBMCs. The CDR3 nucleotides read TGCAGCGGAACTAGCGGGGGGGCGGGAGAGCAGTACTTC. Translated: CSGTSGGAGEQYF.